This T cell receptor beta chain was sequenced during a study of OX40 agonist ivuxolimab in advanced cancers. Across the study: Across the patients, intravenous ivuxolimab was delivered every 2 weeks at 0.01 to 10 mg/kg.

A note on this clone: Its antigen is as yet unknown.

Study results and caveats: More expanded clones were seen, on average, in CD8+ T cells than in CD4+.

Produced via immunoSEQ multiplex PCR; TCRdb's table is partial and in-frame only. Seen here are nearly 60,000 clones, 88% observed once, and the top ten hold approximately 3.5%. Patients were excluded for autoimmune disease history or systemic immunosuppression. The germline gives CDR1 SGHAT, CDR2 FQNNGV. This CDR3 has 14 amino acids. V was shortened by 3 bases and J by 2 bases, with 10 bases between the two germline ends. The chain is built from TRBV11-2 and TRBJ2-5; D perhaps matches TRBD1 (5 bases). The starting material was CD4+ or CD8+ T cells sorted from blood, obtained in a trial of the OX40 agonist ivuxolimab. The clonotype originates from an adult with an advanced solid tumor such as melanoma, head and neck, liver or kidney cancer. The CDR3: CASSFGAQQETQYF. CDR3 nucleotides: TGTGCCAGCAGCTTTGGGGCTCAGCAAGAGACCCAGTACTTC.